This T cell receptor (beta chain) was retrieved from a study of CD8+CD57+ T cells in acquired aplastic anemia. Researchers used genomic DNA as the template to profile TCR beta VDJ and CDR3. MiXCR, applied by TCRdb to the reads, yields one record per CDR3 protein. The sample carries 150,000 to 200,000 distinct CDR3 sequences, under 55% recorded once. This clonotype was counted a few times. An expansion of CD8+CD57+ cells by flow cytometry had been shown in patients chosen for sequencing. The sequencing input was sorted CD4+, CD8+, or CD8+CD57+ T cells (not recorded which) from PBMCs. The TCR was taken from a human donor with aplastic anemia.

CDR3 DNA: TGCGCCAGCAAGGGGACGGTCAGGAGGAACACTGAAGCTTTCTTT. Its translation is CASKGTVRRNTEAFF. The genes are TRBV4-1 and TRBJ1-1, with a weak D call TRBD1 (5 bases). The germline V gene encodes CDR1 MGHRA and CDR2 YSYEKL. This CDR3 is built from 15 residues. Deletions cut 7 bases from V and 1 base from J, with 16 bases between.